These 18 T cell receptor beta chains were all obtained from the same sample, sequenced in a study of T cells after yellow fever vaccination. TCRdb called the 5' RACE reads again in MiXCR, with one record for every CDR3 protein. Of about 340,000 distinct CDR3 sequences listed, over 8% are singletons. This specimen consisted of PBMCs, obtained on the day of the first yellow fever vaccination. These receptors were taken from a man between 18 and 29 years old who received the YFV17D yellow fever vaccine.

The CDR3 region is CASSPPAADTQYF. CDR3 sequence (DNA): TGTGCCAGCTCACCACCGGCGGCGGATACGCAGTATTTT. The V gene is TRBV18, the J gene TRBJ2-3; D is ambiguous. V lost 0 bases and J lost 6, with 7 bases in between. Germline V CDR1 and CDR2: KGHSH, LQKENI. This CDR3 spans 13 amino acids.

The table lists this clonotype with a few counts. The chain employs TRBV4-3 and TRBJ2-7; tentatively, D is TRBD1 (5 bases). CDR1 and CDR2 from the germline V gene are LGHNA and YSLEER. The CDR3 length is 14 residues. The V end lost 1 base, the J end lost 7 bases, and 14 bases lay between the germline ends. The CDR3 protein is CASSQGPGPGEQYF. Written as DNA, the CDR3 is TGCGCCAGCAGCCAAGGGCCAGGGCCCGGGGAGCAGTACTTC.

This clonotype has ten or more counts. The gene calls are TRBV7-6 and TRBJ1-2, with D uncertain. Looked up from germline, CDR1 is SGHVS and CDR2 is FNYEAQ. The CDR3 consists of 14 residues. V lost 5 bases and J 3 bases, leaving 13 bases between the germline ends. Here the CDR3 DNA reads TGTGCCAGCAGCCCATCGGCGGGAGACTATGGCTACACCTTC. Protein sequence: CASSPSAGDYGYTF.

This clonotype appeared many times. CDR3 sequence reads: CSVVGWGSTDTQYF. The CDR3 DNA reads as TGCAGCGTTGTAGGGTGGGGGAGCACAGATACGCAGTATTTT. This rearrangement joins TRBV29-1 to TRBJ2-3; perhaps D is TRBD1 or TRBD2 (5 bases each). CDR3 length equals 14 residues. Deletions cut 4 bases from V and 0 bases from J, with 11 bases between. The V gene's germline CDR1 is SQVTM and CDR2 ANQGSEA.

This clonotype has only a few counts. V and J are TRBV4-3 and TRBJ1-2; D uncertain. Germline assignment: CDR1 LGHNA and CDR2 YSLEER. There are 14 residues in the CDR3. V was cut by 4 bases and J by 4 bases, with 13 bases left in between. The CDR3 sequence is CASSLKLDGYGYTF. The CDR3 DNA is TGCGCCAGCAGCCTTAAATTGGACGGCTATGGCTACACCTTC.

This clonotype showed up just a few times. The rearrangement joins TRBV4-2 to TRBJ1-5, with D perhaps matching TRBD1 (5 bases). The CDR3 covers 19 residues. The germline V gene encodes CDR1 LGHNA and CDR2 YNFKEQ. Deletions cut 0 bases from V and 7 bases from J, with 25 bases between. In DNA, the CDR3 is TGTGCCAGCAGCCAAGATGTATCAGGGAGAGGTGGTGGCGGGCAGCCCCAGCATTTT. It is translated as CASSQDVSGRGGGGQPQHF.

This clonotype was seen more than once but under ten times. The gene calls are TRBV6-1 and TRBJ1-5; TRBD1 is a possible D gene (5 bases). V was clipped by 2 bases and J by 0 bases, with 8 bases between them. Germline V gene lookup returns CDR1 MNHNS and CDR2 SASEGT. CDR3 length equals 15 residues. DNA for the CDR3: TGTGCCAGCAGTGAAAGGGGCGGTAGCAATCAGCCCCAGCATTTT. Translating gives CASSERGGSNQPQHF.

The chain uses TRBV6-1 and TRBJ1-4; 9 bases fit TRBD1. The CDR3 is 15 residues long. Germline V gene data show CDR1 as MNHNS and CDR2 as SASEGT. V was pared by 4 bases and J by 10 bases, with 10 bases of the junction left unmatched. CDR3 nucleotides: TGTGCCAGCAGTGGCCGACAGGGGGTTGATGGAAAACTGTTTTTT. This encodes CASSGRQGVDGKLFF.

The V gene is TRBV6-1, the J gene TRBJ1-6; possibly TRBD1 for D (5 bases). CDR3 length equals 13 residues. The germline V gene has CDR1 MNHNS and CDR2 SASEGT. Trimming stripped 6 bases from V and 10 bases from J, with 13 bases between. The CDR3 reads CASRFSRDSPLHF. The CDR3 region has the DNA TGTGCCAGCAGATTCAGCAGGGACTCACCCCTCCACTTT.

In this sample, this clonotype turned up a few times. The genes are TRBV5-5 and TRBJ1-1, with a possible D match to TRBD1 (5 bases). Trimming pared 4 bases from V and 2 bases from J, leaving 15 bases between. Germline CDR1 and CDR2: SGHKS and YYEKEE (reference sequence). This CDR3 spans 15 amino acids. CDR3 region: CASSQGLLGNTEAFF. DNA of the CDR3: TGTGCCAGCAGCCAGGGACTATTGGGAAACACTGAAGCTTTCTTT.

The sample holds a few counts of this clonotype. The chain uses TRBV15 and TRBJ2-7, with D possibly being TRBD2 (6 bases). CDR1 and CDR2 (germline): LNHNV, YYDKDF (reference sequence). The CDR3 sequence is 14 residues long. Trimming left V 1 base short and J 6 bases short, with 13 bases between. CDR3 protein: CATSRGGLRGEQYV. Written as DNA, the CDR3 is TGTGCCACCAGCAGAGGGGGTTTGCGGGGCGAGCAGTACGTC.

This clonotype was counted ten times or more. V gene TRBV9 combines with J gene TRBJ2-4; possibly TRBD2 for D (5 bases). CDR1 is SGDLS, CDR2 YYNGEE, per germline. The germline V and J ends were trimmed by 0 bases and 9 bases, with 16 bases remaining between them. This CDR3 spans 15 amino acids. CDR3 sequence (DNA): TGTGCCAGCAGCGTAGATCGGGATCGACAAGGCATTCAGTACTTC. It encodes CASSVDRDRQGIQYF.

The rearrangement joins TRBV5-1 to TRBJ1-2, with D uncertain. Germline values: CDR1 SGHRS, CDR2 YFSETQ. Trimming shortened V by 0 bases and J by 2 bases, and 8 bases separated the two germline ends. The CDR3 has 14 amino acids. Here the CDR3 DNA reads TGCGCCAGCAGCTTGGAACCACACAACTATGGCTACACCTTC. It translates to CASSLEPHNYGYTF.

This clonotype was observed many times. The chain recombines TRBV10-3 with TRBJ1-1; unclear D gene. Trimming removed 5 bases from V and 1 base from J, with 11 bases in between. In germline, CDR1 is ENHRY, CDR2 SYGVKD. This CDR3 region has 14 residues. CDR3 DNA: TGTGCCATCAGTTCTGGAACGGAGAACACTGAAGCTTTCTTT. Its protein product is CAISSGTENTEAFF.

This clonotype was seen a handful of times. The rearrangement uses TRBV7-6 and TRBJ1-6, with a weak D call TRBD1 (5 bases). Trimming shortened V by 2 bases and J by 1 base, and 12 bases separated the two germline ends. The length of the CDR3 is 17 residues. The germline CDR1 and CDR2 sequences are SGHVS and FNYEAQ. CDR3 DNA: TGTGCCAGCAGCTTAACCGAAAGGGGTTCCTATAATTCACCCCTCCACTTT. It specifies CASSLTERGSYNSPLHF.

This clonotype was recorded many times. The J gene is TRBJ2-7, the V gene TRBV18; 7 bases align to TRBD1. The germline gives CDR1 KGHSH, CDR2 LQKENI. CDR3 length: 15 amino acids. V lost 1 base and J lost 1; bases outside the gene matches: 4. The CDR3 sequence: CASSPLGQQSYEQYF. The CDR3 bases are TGTGCCAGCTCACCACTGGGACAGCAATCCTACGAGCAGTACTTC.

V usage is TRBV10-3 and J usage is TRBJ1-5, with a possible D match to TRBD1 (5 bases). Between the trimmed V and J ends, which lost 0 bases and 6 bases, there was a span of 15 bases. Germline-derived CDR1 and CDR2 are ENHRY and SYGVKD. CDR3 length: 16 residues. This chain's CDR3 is CAISESTAGLGQPQHF. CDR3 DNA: TGTGCCATCAGTGAGTCGACGGCAGGGCTTGGTCAGCCCCAGCATTTT.

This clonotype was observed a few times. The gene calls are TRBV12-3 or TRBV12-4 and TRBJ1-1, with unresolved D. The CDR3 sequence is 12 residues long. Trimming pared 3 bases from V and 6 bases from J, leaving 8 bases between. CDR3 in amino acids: CASSFGLAEAFF. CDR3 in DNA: TGTGCCAGCAGTTTCGGCTTAGCTGAAGCTTTCTTT.